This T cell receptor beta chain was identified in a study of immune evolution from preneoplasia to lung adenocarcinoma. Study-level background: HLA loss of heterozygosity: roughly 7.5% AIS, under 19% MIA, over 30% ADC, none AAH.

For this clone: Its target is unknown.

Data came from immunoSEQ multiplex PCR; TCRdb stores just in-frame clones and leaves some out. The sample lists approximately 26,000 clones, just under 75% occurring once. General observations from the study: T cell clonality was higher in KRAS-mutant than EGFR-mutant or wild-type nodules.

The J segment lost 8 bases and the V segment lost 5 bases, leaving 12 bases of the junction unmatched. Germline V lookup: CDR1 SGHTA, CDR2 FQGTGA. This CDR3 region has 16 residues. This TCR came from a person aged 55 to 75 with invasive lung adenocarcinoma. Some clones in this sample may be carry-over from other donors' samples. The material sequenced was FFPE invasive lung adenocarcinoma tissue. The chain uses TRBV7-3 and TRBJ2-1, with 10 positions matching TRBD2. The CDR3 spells CASSPSPGLAMDEQFF. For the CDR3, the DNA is TGTGCCAGCAGCCCAAGCCCGGGACTAGCGATGGATGAGCAGTTCTTC.